These T cell receptor beta chains were read from a single sample in a study of T cells in Graves' hyperthyroidism and ophthalmopathy. TCRdb ran MiXCR on the multiplex PCR reads and lists one entry per CDR3 protein. The data contain about 350,000 distinct CDR3 sequences, around 15% of them singletons. Material: blood. These receptors all come from a woman aged 55-70 years with Graves' ophthalmopathy. CDR3s include the opening cysteine and the closing phenylalanine or tryptophan.

J gene: TRBJ1-1
V gene: TRBV6-1
CDR3 length: 12
CDR3 protein: CASTSPPTEAFF

J gene: TRBJ2-3
V gene: TRBV28
CDR3 length: 14
CDR3 protein: CASSLSGRKDTQYF

J gene: TRBJ2-1
V gene: TRBV11-2
CDR3 length: 15
CDR3 protein: CASSLGTSADNEQFF

J gene: TRBJ2-7
V gene: TRBV30
CDR3 length: 13
CDR3 protein: CAWSVELYYEQYF

J gene: TRBJ2-7
V gene: TRBV7-9
CDR3 length: 14
CDR3 protein: CASSSPGGVLEQYF

J gene: TRBJ2-5
V gene: TRBV18
CDR3 length: 14
CDR3 protein: CASSQFTAGGTQYF

J gene: TRBJ1-1
V gene: TRBV25-1
CDR3 length: 13
CDR3 protein: CASRTEGVTEAFF

J gene: TRBJ2-1
V gene: TRBV9
CDR3 length: 14
CDR3 protein: CASSSLGLANEQFF

J gene: TRBJ2-2
V gene: TRBV6-2/TRBV6-3
CDR3 length: 15
CDR3 protein: CASSRGLAGTGELFF

J gene: TRBJ2-3
V gene: TRBV7-8
CDR3 length: 15
CDR3 protein: CASSLTAGVIDTQYF

J gene: TRBJ2-4
V gene: TRBV12-3/TRBV12-4
CDR3 length: 13
CDR3 protein: CASRGGGQNIQYF

J gene: TRBJ2-5
V gene: TRBV20-1
CDR3 length: 14
CDR3 protein: CSARQRESRETQYF

J gene: TRBJ2-5
V gene: TRBV27
CDR3 length: 14
CDR3 protein: CASSSPGGFETQYF

J gene: TRBJ2-1
V gene: TRBV19
CDR3 length: 11
CDR3 protein: CATQRSNEQFF

J gene: TRBJ2-7
V gene: TRBV11-2
CDR3 length: 14
CDR3 protein: CASSSGQNSYEQYF

J gene: TRBJ1-4
V gene: TRBV5-6
CDR3 length: 17
CDR3 protein: CASSLRIGEATNEKLFF

J gene: TRBJ2-1
V gene: TRBV28
CDR3 length: 15
CDR3 protein: CASSLGSGNAREQFF

J gene: TRBJ1-5
V gene: TRBV28
CDR3 length: 16
CDR3 protein: CATRGSVRLGNQPQHF

J gene: TRBJ2-1
V gene: TRBV4-1
CDR3 length: 17
CDR3 protein: CASSQDKGQGTYNEQFF

J gene: TRBJ1-5
V gene: TRBV5-8
CDR3 length: 18
CDR3 protein: CASDSRRDRGLLDQPQHF

J gene: TRBJ1-4
V gene: TRBV19
CDR3 length: 14
CDR3 protein: CASSIRRLEEKLFF

J gene: TRBJ1-5
V gene: TRBV20-1
CDR3 length: 12
CDR3 protein: CSAHQGNQPQHF

J gene: TRBJ2-7
V gene: TRBV3-1
CDR3 length: 12
CDR3 protein: CASSQYAYEQYF

J gene: TRBJ2-5
V gene: TRBV19
CDR3 length: 14
CDR3 protein: CASSITTGRETQYF

J gene: TRBJ1-4
V gene: TRBV7-2
CDR3 length: 14
CDR3 protein: CASSPPGRKEKLFF

J gene: TRBJ1-1
V gene: TRBV6-2/TRBV6-3
CDR3 length: 19
CDR3 protein: CASIYSSNDISRMNTEAFF

J gene: TRBJ2-1
V gene: TRBV19
CDR3 length: 14
CDR3 protein: CATAERPTYNKQFF

J gene: TRBJ2-7
V gene: TRBV6-1
CDR3 length: 19
CDR3 protein: CASSGEPGLAGETSYEQYF

J gene: TRBJ1-5
V gene: TRBV7-9
CDR3 length: 14
CDR3 protein: CASSGSFSNQPQHF

J gene: TRBJ2-5
V gene: TRBV20-1
CDR3 length: 12
CDR3 protein: CSARKQKETQYF

J gene: TRBJ1-6
V gene: TRBV7-8
CDR3 length: 14
CDR3 protein: CASRWDTSNSPLHF

J gene: TRBJ2-1
V gene: TRBV12-3/TRBV12-4
CDR3 length: 17
CDR3 protein: CASNKEHTRRTYNEQFF

J gene: TRBJ1-1
V gene: TRBV14
CDR3 length: 15
CDR3 protein: CASSPSQVSGTEAFF

J gene: TRBJ2-1
V gene: TRBV2
CDR3 length: 16
CDR3 protein: CASSEDSGSSYNEQFF

J gene: TRBJ2-5
V gene: TRBV9
CDR3 length: 14
CDR3 protein: CASSVSPSSETQYF

J gene: TRBJ2-6
V gene: TRBV11-2
CDR3 length: 17
CDR3 protein: CASRVERGGPGANVLTF

J gene: TRBJ2-7
V gene: TRBV20-1
CDR3 length: 15
CDR3 protein: CSARSGQVLSYEQYF

J gene: TRBJ2-2
V gene: TRBV20-1
CDR3 length: 17
CDR3 protein: CSAEDSGQDRNSGELFF

J gene: TRBJ1-1
V gene: TRBV3-1
CDR3 length: 15
CDR3 protein: CASSQGGAQNTEAFF

J gene: TRBJ1-5
V gene: TRBV11-2
CDR3 length: 14
CDR3 protein: CASSQPGSNQPQHF

J gene: TRBJ1-4
V gene: TRBV27
CDR3 length: 20
CDR3 protein: CASSSRKGPTNRATNEKLFF

J gene: TRBJ2-7
V gene: TRBV4-1
CDR3 length: 16
CDR3 protein: CASSQPSGTGSYEQYF

J gene: TRBJ2-3
V gene: TRBV5-6
CDR3 length: 15
CDR3 protein: CASSRGQGRADTQYF

J gene: TRBJ2-5
V gene: TRBV12-3/TRBV12-4
CDR3 length: 16
CDR3 protein: CASSPNHYGAGETQYF

J gene: TRBJ1-5
V gene: TRBV24-1
CDR3 length: 17
CDR3 protein: CATSDPSEGGAYQPQHF

J gene: TRBJ1-2
V gene: TRBV9
CDR3 length: 14
CDR3 protein: CASSSAGSDYGYTF

J gene: TRBJ2-4
V gene: TRBV29-1
CDR3 length: 15
CDR3 protein: CSVAPGGLAKNIQYF

J gene: TRBJ2-1
V gene: TRBV11-2
CDR3 length: 13
CDR3 protein: CASSIYRDNEQFF

J gene: TRBJ2-3
V gene: TRBV19
CDR3 length: 15
CDR3 protein: CASRGREGLTDTQYF

J gene: TRBJ2-1
V gene: TRBV19
CDR3 length: 15
CDR3 protein: CASSMGDRARGEQFF